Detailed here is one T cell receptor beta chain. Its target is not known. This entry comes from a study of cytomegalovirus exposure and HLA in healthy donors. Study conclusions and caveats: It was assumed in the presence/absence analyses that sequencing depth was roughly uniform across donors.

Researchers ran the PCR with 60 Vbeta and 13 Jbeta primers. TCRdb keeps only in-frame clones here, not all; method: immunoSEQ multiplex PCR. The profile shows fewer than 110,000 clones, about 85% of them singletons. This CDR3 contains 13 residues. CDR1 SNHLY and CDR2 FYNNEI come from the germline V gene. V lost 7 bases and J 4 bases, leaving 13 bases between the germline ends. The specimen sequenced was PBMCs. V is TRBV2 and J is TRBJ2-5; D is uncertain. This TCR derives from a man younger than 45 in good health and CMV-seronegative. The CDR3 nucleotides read TGTGCCAGCATTCTGTCAACGGGAGAGACCCAGTACTTC. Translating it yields CASILSTGETQYF.